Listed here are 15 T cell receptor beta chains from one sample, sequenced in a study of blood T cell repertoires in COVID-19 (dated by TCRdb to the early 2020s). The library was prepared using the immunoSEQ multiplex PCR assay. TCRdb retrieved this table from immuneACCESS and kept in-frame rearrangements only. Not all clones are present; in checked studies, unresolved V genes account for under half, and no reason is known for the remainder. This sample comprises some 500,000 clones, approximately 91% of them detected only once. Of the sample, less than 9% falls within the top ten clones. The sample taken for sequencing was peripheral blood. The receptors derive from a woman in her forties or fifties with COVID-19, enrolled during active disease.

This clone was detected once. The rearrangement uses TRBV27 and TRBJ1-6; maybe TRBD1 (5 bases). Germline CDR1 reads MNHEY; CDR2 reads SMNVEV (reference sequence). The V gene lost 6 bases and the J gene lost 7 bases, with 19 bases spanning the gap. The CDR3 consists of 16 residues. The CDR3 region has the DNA TGTGCCAGCAGCCCTATCTTCCAGGGTGGGAATTCACCCCTCCACTTT. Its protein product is CASSPIFQGGNSPLHF.

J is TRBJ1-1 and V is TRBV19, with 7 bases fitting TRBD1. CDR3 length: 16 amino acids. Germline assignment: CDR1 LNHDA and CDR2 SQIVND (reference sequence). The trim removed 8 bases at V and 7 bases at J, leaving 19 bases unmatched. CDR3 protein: CASRSSEGQKDYEAFF. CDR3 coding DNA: TGTGCCAGTCGTTCCTCCGAGGGACAGAAGGACTATGAAGCTTTCTTT.

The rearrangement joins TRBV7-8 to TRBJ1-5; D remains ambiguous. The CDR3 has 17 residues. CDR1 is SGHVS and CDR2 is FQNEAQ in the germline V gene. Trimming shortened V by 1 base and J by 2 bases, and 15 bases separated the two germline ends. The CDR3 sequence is CASSLDSRRLGNQPQHF. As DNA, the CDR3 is TGTGCCAGCAGCTTAGACTCGCGGAGATTAGGCAATCAGCCCCAGCATTTT.

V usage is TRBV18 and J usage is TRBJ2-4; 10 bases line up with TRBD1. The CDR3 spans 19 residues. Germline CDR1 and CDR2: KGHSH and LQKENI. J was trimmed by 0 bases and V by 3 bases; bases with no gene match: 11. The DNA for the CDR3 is TGTGCCAGCTCACCCCTTTCCGGGACAGGGGATGTAGCCAAAAACATTCAGTACTTC. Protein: CASSPLSGTGDVAKNIQYF. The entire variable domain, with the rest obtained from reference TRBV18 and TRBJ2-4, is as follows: NAGVMQNPRHLVRRRGQEARLRCSPMKGHSHVYWYRQLPEEGLKFMVYLQKENIIDESGMPKERFSAEFPKEGPSILRIQQVVRGDSAAYFCASSPLSGTGDVAKNIQYFGAGTRLSVL.

CDR3 sequence: CASSLGGRAWEQYF. The CDR3 coding sequence is TGTGCCAGCAGCCTGGGGGGGCGGGCGTGGGAGCAGTACTTC. The chain carries TRBV5-5 and TRBJ2-7, with D tentatively TRBD2 (7 bases). Germline V gives CDR1 SGHKS, CDR2 YYEKEE (reference sequence). The CDR3 extends over 14 amino acids. V lost 4 bases to trimming and J lost 7 bases, with 18 bases between them.

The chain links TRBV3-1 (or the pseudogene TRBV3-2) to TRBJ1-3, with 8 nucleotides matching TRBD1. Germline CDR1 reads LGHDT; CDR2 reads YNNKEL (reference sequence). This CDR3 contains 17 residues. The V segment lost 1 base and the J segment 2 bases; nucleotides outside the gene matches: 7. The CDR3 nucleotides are TGTGCCAGCAGCCAAGCAGTGGTGACAGGGGCTGGAAACACCATATATTTT. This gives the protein CASSQAVVTGAGNTIYF.

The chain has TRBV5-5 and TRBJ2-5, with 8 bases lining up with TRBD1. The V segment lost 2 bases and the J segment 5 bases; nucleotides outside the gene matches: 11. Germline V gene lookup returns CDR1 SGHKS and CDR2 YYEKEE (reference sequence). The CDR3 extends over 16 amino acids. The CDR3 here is CASSFRSTGGKETQYF. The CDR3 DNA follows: TGTGCCAGCAGCTTTAGGTCTACAGGGGGGAAGGAGACCCAGTACTTC. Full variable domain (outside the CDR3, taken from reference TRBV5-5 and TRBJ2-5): DAGVTQSPTHLIKTRGQQVTLRCSPISGHKSVSWYQQVLGQGPQFIFQYYEKEERGRGNFPDRFSARQFPNYSSELNVNALLLGDSALYLCASSFRSTGGKETQYFGPGTRLLVL.

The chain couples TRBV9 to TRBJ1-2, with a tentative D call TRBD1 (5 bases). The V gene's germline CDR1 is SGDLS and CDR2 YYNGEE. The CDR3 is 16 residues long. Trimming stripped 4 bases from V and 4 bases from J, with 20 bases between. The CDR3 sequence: CASSPGGLGQRYGYTF. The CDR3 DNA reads TGTGCCAGCAGCCCCGGGGGGTTGGGGCAGCGCTATGGCTACACCTTC.

CDR3 DNA sequence: TGTGCCAGCAGCGTAATAGGGGGCACCGGGGAGCTGTTTTTT. Protein product: CASSVIGGTGELFF. V is TRBV9 and J is TRBJ2-2, with D perhaps matching TRBD1 (6 bases). V was shortened by 1 base and J by 4 bases, with 8 bases between the two germline ends. The CDR3 contains 14 residues. Germline loops: CDR1 SGDLS, CDR2 YYNGEE.

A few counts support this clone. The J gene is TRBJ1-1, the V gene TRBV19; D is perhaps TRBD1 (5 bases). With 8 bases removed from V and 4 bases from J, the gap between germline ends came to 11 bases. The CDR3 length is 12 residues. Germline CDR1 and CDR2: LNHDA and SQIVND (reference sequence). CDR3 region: CASSGIGTEAFF. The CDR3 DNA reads TGTGCCAGTTCAGGGATAGGCACTGAAGCTTTCTTT.

In nucleotides, the CDR3 is TGTGCCAGCCGCGGTAGCTTCCAGGGGACTGAAGCTTTCTTT. Its protein product is CASRGSFQGTEAFF. V and J are TRBV6-5 and TRBJ1-1; the D gene is possibly TRBD1 (6 bases). V shed 8 bases and J shed 5 bases, with 18 bases lying between them. Germline CDR1 MNHEY, CDR2 SVGAGI. The CDR3 is made up of 14 amino acids.

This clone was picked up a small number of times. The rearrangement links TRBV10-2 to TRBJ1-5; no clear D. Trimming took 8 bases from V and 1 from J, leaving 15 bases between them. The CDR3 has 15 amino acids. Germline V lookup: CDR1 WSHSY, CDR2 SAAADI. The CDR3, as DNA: TGCGCCAGCGGAGGAATTGCAGGAAGCAATCAGCCCCAGCATTTT. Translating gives CASGGIAGSNQPQHF.

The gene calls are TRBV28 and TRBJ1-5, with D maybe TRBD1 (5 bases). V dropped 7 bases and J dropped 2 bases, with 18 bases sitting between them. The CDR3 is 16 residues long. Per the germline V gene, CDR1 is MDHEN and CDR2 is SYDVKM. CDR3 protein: CASTAGDSWGNQPQHF. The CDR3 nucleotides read TGTGCCAGCACCGCCGGGGACTCATGGGGCAATCAGCCCCAGCATTTT.

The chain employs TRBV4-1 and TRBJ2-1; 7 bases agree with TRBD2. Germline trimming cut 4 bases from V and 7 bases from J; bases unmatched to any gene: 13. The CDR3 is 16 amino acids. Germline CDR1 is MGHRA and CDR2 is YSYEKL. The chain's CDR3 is CASSPESGVPGNEQFF. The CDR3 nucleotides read TGCGCCAGCAGCCCAGAGAGCGGGGTGCCCGGGAATGAGCAGTTCTTC.

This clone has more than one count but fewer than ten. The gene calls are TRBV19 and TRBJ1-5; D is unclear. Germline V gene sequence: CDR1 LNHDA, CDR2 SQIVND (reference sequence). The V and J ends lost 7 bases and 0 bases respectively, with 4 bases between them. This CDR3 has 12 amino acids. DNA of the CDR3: TGTGCCAGTACAGGTAGCAATCAGCCCCAGCATTTT. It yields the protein CASTGSNQPQHF.